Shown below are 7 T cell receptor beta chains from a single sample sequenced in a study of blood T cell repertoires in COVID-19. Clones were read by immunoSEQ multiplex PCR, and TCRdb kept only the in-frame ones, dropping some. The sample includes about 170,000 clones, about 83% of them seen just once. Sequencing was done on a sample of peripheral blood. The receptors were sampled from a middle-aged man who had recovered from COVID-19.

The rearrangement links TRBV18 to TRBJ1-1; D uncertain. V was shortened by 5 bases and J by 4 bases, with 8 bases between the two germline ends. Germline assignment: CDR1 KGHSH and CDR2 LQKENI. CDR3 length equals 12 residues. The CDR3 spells CASSGLATEAFF. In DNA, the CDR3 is TGTGCCAGCTCAGGACTGGCCACTGAAGCTTTCTTT.

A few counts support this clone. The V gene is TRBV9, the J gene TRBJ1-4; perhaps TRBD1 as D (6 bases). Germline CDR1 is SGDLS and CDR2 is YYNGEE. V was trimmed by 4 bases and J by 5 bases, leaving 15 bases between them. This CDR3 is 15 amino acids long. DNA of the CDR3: TGTGCCAGCAGCCCGACGACAGGTTCAAATGAAAAACTGTTTTTT. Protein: CASSPTTGSNEKLFF.

The CDR3 loop reads CASSFPDTYEQYF. The CDR3 DNA reads as TGTGCCAGCAGCTTCCCCGATACTTACGAGCAGTACTTC. The rearrangement uses TRBV7-9 and TRBJ2-7; no clear D. CDR1 is SEHNR, CDR2 FQNEAQ, per germline (reference sequence). The V gene lost 3 bases and the J gene lost 4 bases, with 10 bases spanning the gap. This CDR3 spans 13 amino acids.

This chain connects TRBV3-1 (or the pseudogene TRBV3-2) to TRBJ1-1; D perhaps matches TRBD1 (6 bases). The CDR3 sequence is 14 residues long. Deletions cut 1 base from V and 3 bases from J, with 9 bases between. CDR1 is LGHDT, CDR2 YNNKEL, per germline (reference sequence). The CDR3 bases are TGTGCCAGCAGCCAAGGGGGGCGGCACACTGAAGCTTTCTTT. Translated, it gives CASSQGGRHTEAFF.

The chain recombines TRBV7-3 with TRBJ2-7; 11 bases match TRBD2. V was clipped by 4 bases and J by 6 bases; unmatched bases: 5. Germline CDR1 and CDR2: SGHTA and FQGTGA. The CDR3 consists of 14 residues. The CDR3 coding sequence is TGTGCCAGCAGCTCCTCCCTAGCGGGAGGCGAGCAGTACTTC. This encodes CASSSSLAGGEQYF.

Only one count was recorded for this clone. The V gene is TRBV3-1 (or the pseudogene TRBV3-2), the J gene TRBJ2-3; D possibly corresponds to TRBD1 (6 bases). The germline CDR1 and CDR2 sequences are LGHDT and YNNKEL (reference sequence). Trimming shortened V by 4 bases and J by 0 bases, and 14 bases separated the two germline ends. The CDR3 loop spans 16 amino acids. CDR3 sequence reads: CASSPTPRGSTDTQYF. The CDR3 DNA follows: TGTGCCAGCAGCCCTACTCCCAGGGGCAGCACAGATACGCAGTATTTT.

The CDR3 coding sequence is TGTGCCAGCAGCTCCTTCAGCGGGACCTACGAGCAGTACTTC. It is translated as CASSSFSGTYEQYF. The V and J genes are TRBV7-9 and TRBJ2-7; 7 nucleotides match TRBD2. V shed 4 bases, J shed 2 bases, and the junction held 5 bases outside the gene matches. Looked up from germline, CDR1 is SEHNR and CDR2 is FQNEAQ (reference sequence). CDR3 length: 14 residues.